The 19 T cell receptor beta chains listed next were all sequenced from one sample in a study of identifying expanded T cells in peripheral blood. The table came from immunoSEQ multiplex PCR; TCRdb's copy has only in-frame clones and leaves some out. The sample consists of 51,000 or so clones, around 82% of them appearing once. Sequenced material: blood. The receptor set was obtained from a person between 18 and 75 years old in good health.

This chain connects TRBV10-1 to TRBJ2-1; the match to TRBD2 covers 12 bases. CDR1 WNHNN and CDR2 SYGVQD come from the germline V gene (reference sequence). The CDR3 spans 16 residues. With V trimmed by 5 bases and J by 7 bases, 9 bases remained unmatched. In nucleotides, the CDR3 is TGCGCCAGCAGTCCGAACCTAGCGGGGGGGCAGAATGAGCAGTTCTTC. Its translation is CASSPNLAGGQNEQFF.

This sequence joins TRBV7-2 and TRBJ1-2, with TRBD1 identical over 10 bases. Unmatched junction bases numbered 6, after V lost 1 base and J lost 7 bases. There are 15 residues in the CDR3. The germline V gene encodes CDR1 SGHTA and CDR2 FQGNSA. The CDR3 DNA follows: TGTGCCAGCAGCTTAGTGGGACAGGGGCTTGGTGGCTACACCTTC. It encodes CASSLVGQGLGGYTF. Filled out from reference TRBV7-2 and TRBJ1-2, the complete variable domain reads GAGVSQSPSNKVTEKGKDVELRCDPISGHTALYWYRQSLGQGLEFLIYFQGNSAPDKSGLPSDRFSAERTGGSVSTLTIQRTQQEDSAVYLCASSLVGQGLGGYTFGSGTRLTVV.

CDR3 bases: TGCGCCAGCAGTCAAGACCAACAGGGGAGGGGTACTGAAGCTTTCTTT. As protein: CASSQDQQGRGTEAFF. The V gene is TRBV23-1, the J gene TRBJ1-1; TRBD1 matches at 7 bases. TRBV23-1 is assigned to the ORF class and has an uncertain function. Unmatched junction bases numbered 11, after V lost 2 bases and J lost 5 bases. The CDR3 is 16 residues long.

The chain combines TRBV19 with TRBJ1-2, with 11 positions matching TRBD1. This CDR3 contains 15 residues. V lost 3 bases, J lost 3 bases, and 3 bases stayed unmatched. Germline lookup yields CDR1 LNHDA and CDR2 SQIVND (reference sequence). The CDR3 region has the DNA TGTGCCAGTAGTATCGGACAGGGGGCTGACTATGGCTACACCTTC. Its translation: CASSIGQGADYGYTF. Full variable domain (missing parts from reference TRBV19 and TRBJ1-2): DGGITQSPKYLFRKEGQNVTLSCEQNLNHDAMYWYRQDPGQGLRLIYYSQIVNDFQKGDIAEGYSVSREKKESFPLTVTSAQKNPTAFYLCASSIGQGADYGYTFGSGTRLTVV.

The rearrangement links TRBV6-6 to TRBJ2-5, with 7 bases identical to TRBD1. Germline CDR1 MNHNY, CDR2 SVGAGI (reference sequence). The CDR3 sequence is 14 residues long. V was pared by 6 bases and J by 4 bases, with 8 bases of the junction left unmatched. CDR3 residues: CASSRTGRRETQYF. The DNA of the CDR3 is TGTGCCAGCAGCCGGACAGGTCGTCGAGAGACCCAGTACTTC.

A few counts support this clone. The chain is built from TRBV30 and TRBJ1-2; possibly TRBD1 for D (5 bases). This CDR3 is built from 12 residues. V shed 3 bases and J shed 3 bases, with 8 bases lying between them. CDR1 is GTSNPN and CDR2 is SVGIG in the germline V gene (reference sequence). CDR3 loop: CAWSDSDYGYTF. The CDR3 DNA sequence: TGTGCCTGGAGCGACAGTGACTATGGCTACACCTTC.

The chain couples TRBV6-6 to TRBJ1-2; 8 bases are shared with TRBD1. The germline V gene encodes CDR1 MNHNY and CDR2 SVGAGI (reference sequence). The CDR3 spans 14 residues. Losses at the gene ends were 5 bases for V and 5 bases for J; bases not matched to a gene: 7. The CDR3 nucleotides are TGTGCCAGCAGTGAGATACAGGGGGAATATGGCTACACCTTC. This sequence encodes CASSEIQGEYGYTF.

This chain's CDR3 is CASRGLASSTDTQYF. The CDR3 DNA sequence: TGCGCCAGCAGAGGACTAGCCTCTAGCACAGATACGCAGTATTTT. The gene calls are TRBV10-2 and TRBJ2-3; 8 bases agree with TRBD2. J gave up 0 bases and V 6 bases, and 5 bases lay outside the gene matches. This CDR3 has 15 amino acids. Germline V lookup: CDR1 WSHSY, CDR2 SAAADI.

The CDR3 coding sequence is TGTGCCAGCAGCGTCGTCAACACCGGGGAGCTGTTTTTT. This gives the protein CASSVVNTGELFF. The chain links TRBV7-8 to TRBJ2-2; D is unresolved. The length of the CDR3 is 13 residues. The V gene's germline CDR1 is SGHVS and CDR2 FQNEAQ. The V end lost 5 bases, the J end lost 2 bases, and 6 bases lay between the germline ends.

The chain links TRBV9 to TRBJ1-2, with TRBD1 identical over 8 bases. V was clipped by 0 bases and J by 8 bases; unmatched bases: 12. This CDR3 spans 16 amino acids. Germline CDR1 SGDLS, CDR2 YYNGEE. This chain's CDR3 is CASSVDPGRGQKGYTF. The CDR3 DNA is TGTGCCAGCAGCGTAGATCCGGGCAGGGGGCAAAAGGGCTACACCTTC.

The V and J genes are TRBV11-2 and TRBJ2-5; D unresolved. The germline CDR1 and CDR2 sequences are SGHAT and FQNNGV. The V end was cut by 4 bases, the J end by 6 bases, with 18 bases between. There are 15 residues in the CDR3. The CDR3 DNA is TGTGCCAGCAGCTCCCTGACTGGCACATTACAGACCCAGTACTTC. Translating gives CASSSLTGTLQTQYF.

The rearrangement uses TRBV6-1 and TRBJ1-2; D remains ambiguous. The V gene lost 8 bases and the J gene lost 2 bases, with 15 bases spanning the gap. This CDR3 spans 14 amino acids. Per germline, CDR1 MNHNS and CDR2 SASEGT. CDR3 region: CASVAGGMNYGYTF. CDR3 nucleotide sequence: TGTGCCAGCGTAGCCGGCGGGATGAACTATGGCTACACCTTC.

This rearrangement joins TRBV18 to TRBJ2-3; possibly TRBD1 or TRBD2 for D (5 bases each). Germline CDR1 reads KGHSH; CDR2 reads LQKENI. The CDR3 contains 17 residues. The ends were cut back, 3 bases at V and 4 bases at J, with 20 bases in the middle. CDR3: CASSPLQPGPGADTQYF. CDR3 nucleotides: TGTGCCAGCTCACCGCTGCAGCCGGGACCCGGGGCAGATACGCAGTATTTT.

This rearrangement joins TRBV4-1 to TRBJ1-2; the match to TRBD1 covers 10 bases. The germline V gene encodes CDR1 MGHRA and CDR2 YSYEKL. CDR3 length equals 15 residues. The ends lost 4 bases at V and 7 bases at J; junction bases unmatched: 9. In DNA, the CDR3 is TGCGCCAGCAGCCGCTCGGACAGGGGGAGGGGTGGCTACACCTTC. Protein sequence: CASSRSDRGRGGYTF.

This rearrangement joins TRBV7-2 to TRBJ2-1; 7 bases match TRBD2. The CDR3 length is 13 residues. Germline CDR1 reads SGHTA; CDR2 reads FQGNSA. J lost 9 bases, V lost 5 bases, and 7 bases had no gene match. CDR3 amino acids: CASSQLGGGEQFF. The CDR3 DNA is TGTGCCAGCAGCCAACTGGGCGGGGGTGAGCAGTTCTTC.

The rearrangement joins TRBV9 to TRBJ2-1; 9 nucleotides align to TRBD1. With 3 bases clipped from V and 4 bases from J, the junction kept 5 bases outside the gene matches. The CDR3 is 15 amino acids. Germline CDR1 and CDR2: SGDLS and YYNGEE. The CDR3 loop is CASSADRGGYNEQFF. CDR3 bases: TGTGCCAGCAGCGCCGACAGGGGGGGGTACAATGAGCAGTTCTTC.

The V gene is TRBV7-8, the J gene TRBJ1-4; tentative D call: TRBD1 (6 bases). The CDR3 loop spans 14 amino acids. V was shortened by 5 bases and J by 7 bases, with 14 bases between the two germline ends. CDR1 is SGHVS and CDR2 is FQNEAQ in the germline V gene. DNA for the CDR3: TGTGCCAGCAGCGTACAAGAAGGGGGTGAAAAACTGTTTTTT. Its translation is CASSVQEGGEKLFF.

The chain uses TRBV30 and TRBJ2-3; 11 bases are a match to TRBD2. V gave up 1 base and J gave up 1 base; unmatched junction bases: 1. Germline V gives CDR1 GTSNPN, CDR2 SVGIG (reference sequence). This CDR3 spans 15 amino acids. The CDR3 nucleotides are TGTGCCTGGAGTGCACTAGCGGGGGGCACAGATACGCAGTATTTT. Translated: CAWSALAGGTDTQYF.

The rearrangement links TRBV5-1 to TRBJ2-7; D remains unclear. Germline V gene lookup returns CDR1 SGHRS and CDR2 YFSETQ. The CDR3 is 16 amino acids. V lost 2 bases and J 9 bases, leaving 24 bases between the germline ends. The CDR3 is CASSLRFTTRMDAQYF. The CDR3 region has the DNA TGCGCCAGCAGCTTACGCTTTACAACGCGTATGGATGCGCAGTACTTC.